Listed below are T cell receptor beta chains from one sample, sequenced in a study of cytomegalovirus exposure and HLA in healthy donors. Clones were sequenced by immunoSEQ multiplex PCR, and TCRdb holds only the in-frame ones, with some missing. The sample includes 150,000 to 200,000 clones, roughly four fifths of them seen just once. Sequencing used PBMCs. Receptor source: a woman in her 30s in good health and CMV-seropositive. The CDR3 runs from the conserved cysteine through the conserved F or W. The D gene is left open where the match is weak. The size entry is marked missing in some rows and otherwise reads once, few, many or a size class.

>TRBJ1-4|.|.|TRBV4-1
CASSRYTGGTGEKLFF
TGCGCCAGCAGCCGATATACGGGGGGGACTGGGGAAAAACTGTTTTTT
>TRBJ2-2|.|.|TRBV10-1
CASSDRGKANTGELFF
TGCGCCAGCAGTGACAGGGGAAAAGCGAACACCGGGGAGCTGTTTTTT
>TRBJ1-2|.|TRBD1|TRBV7-2
CASSLGQGFSGYTF
TGTGCCAGCAGCCTCGGACAGGGATTTTCCGGCTACACCTTC
>TRBJ2-7|.|TRBD2|TRBV27
CASSSRLAGGGDYEQYF
TGTGCCAGCAGTTCACGGCTAGCGGGAGGAGGGGACTACGAGCAGTACTTC
>TRBJ2-7|once|TRBD2|TRBV19
CASSVGLAVKGSYEQYF
TGTGCCAGTTCGGTGGGACTAGCGGTTAAAGGCTCCTACGAGCAGTACTTC
>TRBJ2-3|once|.|TRBV7-2
CASSLGGSDTQYF
TGTGCCAGCAGCTTGGGCGGGTCAGATACGCAGTATTTT
>TRBJ1-3|.|.|TRBV5-4
CASSSTPNSGNTIYF
TGTGCCAGCAGCTCGACACCCAACTCTGGAAACACCATATATTTT
>TRBJ1-4|.|.|TRBV6-1
CASSENGGEKLFF
TGTGCCAGCAGTGAGAACGGGGGTGAAAAACTGTTTTTT
>TRBJ2-1|.|.|TRBV4-3
CASSQDFRRASAGNEQFF
TGCGCCAGCAGCCAAGATTTTAGGAGGGCCTCGGCGGGGAATGAGCAGTTCTTC
>TRBJ2-1|.|TRBD2|TRBV2
CASSPTSGRLLSYNEQFF
TGTGCCAGCAGTCCGACTAGCGGGAGGCTACTCTCCTACAATGAGCAGTTCTTC
>TRBJ2-2|.|.|TRBV19
CASSIRGTGELFF
TGTGCCAGTAGTATTAGGGGGACCGGGGAGCTGTTTTTT
>TRBJ2-5|.|.|TRBV5-6
CASSLSGGETQYF
TGTGCCAGCAGCTTGTCAGGGGGGGAGACCCAGTACTTC
>TRBJ1-2|.|.|TRBV27
CASSSLGGESVKGYTF
TGTGCCAGCAGTTCCTTAGGGGGGGAATCGGTGAAAGGCTACACCTTC
>TRBJ1-1|.|.|TRBV20-1
CSARGVPEAFF
TGCAGTGCTAGAGGAGTGCCTGAAGCTTTCTTT
>TRBJ2-3|few|TRBD2|TRBV4-3
CASSPKTSGGSDTQYF
TGCGCCAGCAGCCCAAAGACTAGCGGGGGTTCAGATACGCAGTATTTT
>TRBJ2-1|.|.|TRBV29-1
CSSEIGAYNEQFF
TGCAGCTCGGAGATCGGAGCCTACAATGAGCAGTTCTTC
>TRBJ2-7|.|.|TRBV5-5
CASSFEKLGEQYF
TGTGCCAGCAGCTTCGAAAAGCTTGGCGAGCAGTACTTC
>TRBJ1-3|.|.|TRBV7-9
CASSWTDGSGNTIYF
TGTGCCAGCAGCTGGACAGACGGCTCTGGAAACACCATATATTTT
>TRBJ1-4|.|TRBD1|TRBV10-2
CASRAGTGCSLFF
TGCGCCAGCAGGGCCGGGACAGGGTGTTCACTGTTTTTT
>TRBJ1-4|.|TRBD1|TRBV30
CAWSVEGATNEKLFF
TGTGCCTGGAGTGTAGAGGGGGCGACTAATGAAAAACTGTTTTTT
>TRBJ1-4|.|.|TRBV11-2
CASSLDGRGIGKLFF
TGTGCCAGCAGCTTAGATGGGAGAGGGATCGGGAAACTGTTTTTT
>TRBJ1-5|.|.|TRBV25-1
CASSDGRVFLDQPQHF
TGTGCCAGCAGTGACGGCAGGGTATTTTTGGATCAGCCCCAGCATTTT
>TRBJ1-1|.|.|TRBV2
CASMVTGNTEAFF
TGTGCCAGCATGGTCACAGGGAACACTGAAGCTTTCTTT
>TRBJ2-1|.|TRBD1|TRBV2
CASKRQGSDEQFF
TGTGCCAGCAAACGACAGGGGTCGGATGAGCAGTTCTTC
>TRBJ1-4|.|.|TRBV28
CASSPPAKEKLFF
TGTGCCAGCAGCCCCCCCGCGAAAGAAAAACTGTTTTTT
>TRBJ1-2|.|.|TRBV9
CASSVDGSEGVRAGYTF
TGTGCCAGCAGCGTAGATGGCAGCGAGGGGGTTCGGGCTGGCTACACCTTC